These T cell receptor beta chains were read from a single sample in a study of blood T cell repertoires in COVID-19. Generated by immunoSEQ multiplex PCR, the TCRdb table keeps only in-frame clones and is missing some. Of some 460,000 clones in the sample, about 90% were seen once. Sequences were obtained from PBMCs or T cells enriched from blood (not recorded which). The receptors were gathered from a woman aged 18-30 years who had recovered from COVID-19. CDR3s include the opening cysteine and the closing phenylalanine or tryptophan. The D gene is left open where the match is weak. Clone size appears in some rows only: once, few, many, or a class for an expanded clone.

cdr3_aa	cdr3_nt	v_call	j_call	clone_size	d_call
CASTPARTGVDEQFF	TGTGCCAGCACCCCTGCTAGGACAGGGGTGGATGAGCAGTTCTTC	TRBV6-5	TRBJ2-1	.	TRBD1
CASSELLWGGYQPQHF	TGTGCCAGCAGTGAACTCTTATGGGGGGGTTATCAGCCCCAGCATTTT	TRBV6-1	TRBJ1-5	.	.
CASSEGGGGQPQHF	TGTGCCTCAAGCGAAGGGGGTGGTGGTCAGCCCCAGCATTTT	TRBV30	TRBJ1-5	.	.
CASSGRTDRQDYEQYF	TGTGCCAGCAGTGGTCGGACAGACCGACAGGACTACGAGCAGTACTTC	TRBV6-1	TRBJ2-7	.	.
CASSLGGVNEKLFF	TGTGCCAGCAGCTTGGGGGGGGTAAATGAAAAACTGTTTTTT	TRBV2	TRBJ1-4	.	.
CASSVGAPDTEAFF	TGTGCCAGCAGCGTAGGGGCCCCTGACACTGAAGCTTTCTTT	TRBV9	TRBJ1-1	.	.
CASSTGTGGDSTNEKLFF	TGTGCCAGCAGCACCGGGACAGGGGGGGACTCAACTAATGAAAAACTGTTTTTT	TRBV9	TRBJ1-4	.	TRBD1
CASSLQGGDEKLFF	TGTGCCAGCAGTTTACAGGGAGGCGATGAAAAACTGTTTTTT	TRBV28	TRBJ1-4	.	.
CASSRAQLGNQPQHF	TGCGCCAGCAGCCGCGCACAGCTTGGCAATCAGCCCCAGCATTTT	TRBV4-1	TRBJ1-5	.	.
CASSSDREGPYEQYF	TGTGCCAGCAGTTCCGACAGGGAAGGTCCCTACGAGCAGTACTTC	TRBV6-5	TRBJ2-7	.	TRBD1
CASSLAASGAHEQYF	TGTGCTAGCAGCTTAGCGGCTAGCGGCGCCCACGAGCAGTACTTC	TRBV7-2	TRBJ2-7	.	TRBD2
CASDRTGEKLFF	TGTGCCAGCGACCGGACAGGTGAAAAACTGTTTTTT	TRBV2	TRBJ1-4	.	TRBD1
CASSLQGIGDQPQHF	TGCGCCAGCAGCTTACAGGGGATCGGTGATCAGCCCCAGCATTTT	TRBV10-2	TRBJ1-5	.	TRBD1
CASSLEQVYSEAFF	TGTGCCAGCAGCTTAGAACAGGTTTATTCTGAAGCTTTCTTT	TRBV7-3	TRBJ1-1	.	.
CAWSHSGGAHEQFF	TGTGCCTGGAGTCATAGCGGGGGGGCCCATGAGCAGTTCTTC	TRBV30	TRBJ2-1	.	TRBD2
CASSPEVTGTGIYNEQFF	TGTGCCAGCAGCCCTGAGGTCACCGGGACAGGGATCTACAATGAGCAGTTCTTC	TRBV7-6	TRBJ2-1	once	TRBD1
CASSEGTGGAGTDTQYF	TGTGCCAGCAGTGAAGGGACAGGGGGGGCGGGCACAGATACGCAGTATTTT	TRBV6-1	TRBJ2-3	.	TRBD1
CASSSLTGVNTEAFF	TGCGCCAGCAGCTCCCTGACAGGGGTGAACACTGAAGCTTTCTTT	TRBV5-1	TRBJ1-1	few	TRBD1
CASSEQLAMETQYF	TGTGCCAGCAGTGAGCAGCTAGCGATGGAGACCCAGTACTTC	TRBV6-1	TRBJ2-5	.	.
CASSPQGSGNQPQHF	TGTGCCAGCAGCCCACAGGGTTCGGGAAATCAGCCCCAGCATTTT	TRBV7-2	TRBJ1-5	few	.
CASSLTGEETQYF	TGTGCCAGCAGCTTGACAGGGGAAGAGACCCAGTACTTC	TRBV5-4	TRBJ2-5	.	TRBD1
CASSFGQTSVGYTF	TGTGCCAGCAGCTTCGGGCAGACTAGTGTGGGGTACACCTTC	TRBV5-4	TRBJ1-2	.	.
CASSSQGADGYTF	TGCGCCAGCAGTTCACAGGGGGCGGATGGCTACACCTTC	TRBV5-1	TRBJ1-2	.	TRBD1
CASSSATQFQGAQGGELFF	TGCGCCAGCAGCTCCGCCACCCAATTTCAGGGGGCGCAAGGCGGGGAGCTGTTTTTT	TRBV5-1	TRBJ2-2	few	TRBD1
CASSEPPVKETQYF	TGTGCCAGCAGTGAACCCCCAGTTAAAGAGACCCAGTACTTC	TRBV2	TRBJ2-5	.	.
CASRPQGISSEAFF	TGCGCCAGCAGACCCCAGGGGATCAGCTCTGAAGCTTTCTTT	TRBV10-2	TRBJ1-1	once	.
CASSLARGESPLHF	TGTGCCAGCAGTTTAGCCAGGGGAGAGTCACCCCTCCACTTT	TRBV27	TRBJ1-6	.	.
CASSLGTGEGYGYTF	TGCGCCAGCAGCTTGGGGACAGGGGAAGGCTATGGCTACACCTTC	TRBV5-1	TRBJ1-2	.	TRBD1
CASRSFNEKLFF	TGTGCCAGCAGATCCTTTAATGAAAAACTGTTTTTT	TRBV12-3/TRBV12-4	TRBJ1-4	.	.
CASSEGAGYSYEQYF	TGTGCCAGCAGTGAGGGGGCAGGATACTCCTACGAGCAGTACTTC	TRBV2	TRBJ2-7	.	.